This TCR beta chain was found in a study of blood T cell repertoires in COVID-19. The assay was immunoSEQ multiplex PCR, and TCRdb's table has in-frame clones only and misses some. The sample carries around 130,000 clones, around 82% recorded once. The CDR3 runs 13 residues. Trimming pared 7 bases from V and 8 bases from J, leaving 14 bases between. V usage is TRBV12-3 or TRBV12-4 and J usage is TRBJ1-4; tentative D call: TRBD1 (5 bases). This receptor was taken from a woman aged 25 to 45 who had recovered from COVID-19. The sample comprised peripheral blood. The CDR3 spells CASTTRTSEKLFF. CDR3 DNA sequence: TGTGCCAGCACTACCAGGACATCCGAAAAACTGTTTTTT.